The 25 T cell receptor beta chains listed next were all sequenced from one sample in a study of cytomegalovirus exposure and HLA in healthy donors. PCR involved 60 Vbeta and 13 Jbeta primers. The protocol was immunoSEQ multiplex PCR, while the TCRdb copy is restricted to in-frame clones and leaves out a portion. The table records about 120,000 clones, over 70% of them present only once. Sample: PBMCs. All receptors come from a woman aged 18-35 years in good health and CMV-seronegative.

This clone is a singleton in its sample. The chain is built from TRBV28 and TRBJ2-7; TRBD2 might be the D (5 bases). Germline assignment: CDR1 MDHEN and CDR2 SYDVKM. The CDR3 covers 12 residues. Trimming left V 7 bases short and J 0 bases short, with 7 bases between. The CDR3 DNA reads TGTGCCAGCACTACTAGCTCCTACGAGCAGTACTTC. Translated, it gives CASTTSSYEQYF.

As concerns this clone: At one end, the junction sequence differs from germline, possibly due to a read error. The J gene is TRBJ2-7, the V gene TRBV29-1; 9 bases are shared with TRBD1. The length of the CDR3 is 15 residues. Germline V gene lookup returns CDR1 SQVTM and CDR2 ANQGSEA. The CDR3 protein is CSVEGPGTGYDEQYF. The CDR3 DNA follows: TGCAGCGTCGAAGGTCCCGGGACAGGGTACGACGAGCAGTACTTC.

The chain joins TRBV2 to TRBJ1-5; 12 nucleotides agree with TRBD1. The ends lost 7 bases at V and 8 bases at J; junction bases unmatched: 9. The CDR3 is 15 amino acids. Looked up from germline, CDR1 is SNHLY and CDR2 is FYNNEI. The CDR3 DNA reads as TGTGCCAGCACGGAGGGGACAGGGGGCCGGGAGCCCCAGCATTTT. This codes for CASTEGTGGREPQHF.

The chain links TRBV5-1 to TRBJ1-1, with D possibly TRBD1 on 6 matching bases. V lost 0 bases to trimming and J lost 10 bases, with 10 bases between them. The CDR3 runs 12 residues. Germline V gene data show CDR1 as SGHRS and CDR2 as YFSETQ. CDR3: CASSLEGVGAFF. CDR3 nucleotide sequence: TGCGCCAGCAGCTTGGAGGGGGTGGGAGCTTTCTTT. Based on the CDR3 plus reference TRBV5-1 and TRBJ1-1, the full variable domain is KAGVTQTPRYLIKTRGQQVTLSCSPISGHRSVSWYQQTPGQGLQFLFEYFSETQRNKGNFPGRFSGRQFSNSRSEMNVSTLELGDSALYLCASSLEGVGAFFGQGTRLTVV.

The CDR3: CASRETGSEKLFF. CDR3 DNA sequence: TGCGCCAGCAGAGAAACAGGGAGTGAAAAACTGTTTTTT. The chain employs TRBV10-2 and TRBJ1-4, with D possibly TRBD1 on 6 matching bases. Germline CDR1 is WSHSY and CDR2 is SAAADI. This CDR3 is built from 13 residues. V lost 6 bases and J lost 7, with 12 bases in between.

The chain joins TRBV5-1 to TRBJ2-7; 10 bases match TRBD1. J gave up 2 bases and V 0 bases, and 2 bases lay outside the gene matches. The CDR3 covers 15 residues. The germline V gene has CDR1 SGHRS and CDR2 YFSETQ. In DNA, the CDR3 is TGCGCCAGCAGCTTGGCCGGACAGGGGGCCTACGAGCAGTACTTC. Translation gives CASSLAGQGAYEQYF.

The chain is built from TRBV28 and TRBJ1-5; 10 bases are shared with TRBD1. V lost 5 bases, J lost 3 bases, and 7 bases stayed unmatched. The germline V gene encodes CDR1 MDHEN and CDR2 SYDVKM. This CDR3 is 16 amino acids long. CDR3 nucleotides: TGTGCCAGCAGTCCAACGGGACAGGGGTTCAATCAGCCCCAGCATTTT. Its protein product is CASSPTGQGFNQPQHF.

This chain uses TRBV11-2 with TRBJ2-1; 7 bases are shared with TRBD2. V gave up 5 bases and J gave up 6 bases; unmatched junction bases: 10. Germline CDR1 reads SGHAT; CDR2 reads FQNNGV. The CDR3 spans 15 residues. In DNA, the CDR3 is TGTGCCAGCAGCCCGGTGGGGGGGAATCCCAATGAGCAGTTCTTC. Its translation is CASSPVGGNPNEQFF.

On this clone: A read error may account for a junction end that differs from germline. J is TRBJ1-1 and V is TRBV7-7; no definite D call. The CDR3 has 13 residues. Germline values: CDR1 SSHAT, CDR2 FNYEAQ (reference sequence). CDR3: CASSSSLDTEAFF. DNA for the CDR3: TGTGCTAGCAGCTCGAGTCTTGACACTGAAGCTTTCTTT. The variable domain in full, with the rest retrieved from reference TRBV7-7 and TRBJ1-1, is GAGVSQSPRYKVTKRGQDVTLRCDPISSHATLYWYQQALGQGPEFLTYFNYEAQPDKSGLPSDRFSAERPEGSISTLTIQRTEQRDSAMYRCASSSSLDTEAFFGQGTRLTVV.

The genes are TRBV19 and TRBJ2-2; 9 nucleotides agree with TRBD2. Germline CDR1 LNHDA, CDR2 SQIVND (reference sequence). The CDR3 spans 15 residues. V was pared by 10 bases and J by 2 bases, with 8 bases of the junction left unmatched. The DNA of the CDR3 is TGTGCCACCACGATTAGCGGGGGTAACACCGGGGAGCTGTTTTTT. Translation: CATTISGGNTGELFF. The full variable domain, its missing parts supplied by reference TRBV19 and TRBJ2-2, is DGGITQSPKYLFRKEGQNVTLSCEQNLNHDAMYWYRQDPGQGLRLIYYSQIVNDFQKGDIAEGYSVSREKKESFPLTVTSAQKNPTAFYLCATTISGGNTGELFFGEGSRLTVL.

This sequence joins TRBV6-1 and TRBJ1-2; D might be TRBD1 (5 bases). Trimming took 11 bases from V and 8 from J, leaving 15 bases between them. This CDR3 contains 11 residues. CDR1 is MNHNS, CDR2 SASEGT, per germline. The CDR3, as DNA: TGTGCCGCGGAGGGCTGGGGGGGCTACACCTTC. Amino acid sequence: CAAEGWGGYTF.

V gene TRBV28 combines with J gene TRBJ1-5; the D gene is possibly TRBD1 (5 bases). Per the germline V gene, CDR1 is MDHEN and CDR2 is SYDVKM. This CDR3 comprises 12 residues. V was shortened by 6 bases and J by 5 bases, with 8 bases between the two germline ends. The CDR3 coding sequence is TGTGCCAGCAGCCTACAGGATCAGCCCCAGCATTTT. Its translation is CASSLQDQPQHF.

The chain employs TRBV7-9 and TRBJ1-6, with D hard to call. CDR1 is SEHNR and CDR2 is FQNEAQ in the germline V gene (reference sequence). This CDR3 has 16 amino acids. V was trimmed by 7 bases and J by 5 bases, leaving 18 bases between them. The CDR3 reads CASTLTLGGDNSPLHF. The CDR3 DNA is TGTGCCAGCACCCTTACCTTGGGAGGAGATAATTCACCCCTCCACTTT.

Concerning this clone: At the DNA level, this CDR3 is encoded by other sequences in the same sample as well. The rearrangement links TRBV30 to TRBJ1-6; D might be TRBD1 (6 bases). Germline CDR1 reads GTSNPN; CDR2 reads SVGIG (reference sequence). This CDR3 is 17 amino acids long. V lost 2 bases and J lost 0, with 14 bases in between. DNA for the CDR3: TGTGCCTGGAGTCTTCACAGGGTGACCTCCTATAATTCACCCCTCCACTTT. This gives the protein CAWSLHRVTSYNSPLHF.

This clone was picked up one time. The junction departs from the called germline gene at one end, perhaps through a read error. The chain combines TRBV7-9 with TRBJ1-2; D remains unclear. The CDR3 is made up of 12 amino acids. Germline assignment: CDR1 SEHNR and CDR2 FQNEAQ (reference sequence). This CDR3 reads CASSLGRGPLAF. In DNA form, the CDR3 reads TGTGCCAGCAGCTTAGGTCGGGGTCCTTTAGCCTTC.

DNA for the CDR3: TGTGCCAGCAGTGAAGACGGCTGGAGCTCCTACAATGAGCAGTTCTTC. As protein: CASSEDGWSSYNEQFF. V and J are TRBV6-1 and TRBJ2-1; no reliable D call. The CDR3 consists of 16 residues. Germline-derived CDR1 and CDR2 are MNHNS and SASEGT. V lost 1 base, J lost 0 bases, and 10 bases lay in between.

The V call is TRBV27, the J call TRBJ2-1, with 8 bases that match TRBD2. Germline CDR1 MNHEY, CDR2 SMNVEV (reference sequence). Trimming at V came to 3 bases and at J to 9 bases, leaving 7 bases not matched to a gene. CDR3 size: 14 residues. DNA of the CDR3: TGTGCCAGCAGTTTGTTACTAGCGGCCGGTGAGCAGTTCTTC. Residues: CASSLLLAAGEQFF.

The chain recombines TRBV30 with TRBJ1-5, with D possibly matching TRBD1 (5 bases). V was trimmed by 5 bases and J by 4 bases, leaving 12 bases between them. Looked up from germline, CDR1 is GTSNPN and CDR2 is SVGIG (reference sequence). The CDR3 length is 13 residues. In DNA, the CDR3 is TGTGCCTGGGGGGCGGGGAGGAATCAGCCCCAGCATTTT. It is translated as CAWGAGRNQPQHF.

As for this clone: Relative to the germline gene, one junction end is altered; a read error may explain this. This chain uses TRBV28 with TRBJ1-4; TRBD1 might be the D (6 bases). Germline CDR1 is MDHEN and CDR2 is SYDVKM. The CDR3 covers 19 residues. The CDR3 reads CASSLWDNPWLLANEKLFF. For the CDR3, the DNA is TGTGCCAGCAGTCTATGGGACAACCCGTGGTTATTGGCTAATGAAAAACTGTTTTTT. The variable domain in full, completed from reference TRBV28 and TRBJ1-4, reads DVKVTQSSRYLVKRTGEKVFLECVQDMDHENMFWYRQDPGLGLRLIYFSYDVKMKEKGDIPEGYSVSREKKERFSLILESASTNQTSMYLCASSLWDNPWLLANEKLFFGSGTQLSVL.

The sample holds a few counts of this clone. The chain combines TRBV28 with TRBJ2-7; D call uncertain. Germline CDR1 and CDR2: MDHEN and SYDVKM. The V end lost 6 bases, the J end lost 2 bases, and 23 bases lay between the germline ends. There are 17 residues in the CDR3. CDR3 loop: CASSPLLWAPTTYEQYF. CDR3 DNA sequence: TGTGCCAGCAGCCCCCTCCTGTGGGCGCCAACAACCTACGAGCAGTACTTC.

This sequence joins TRBV7-8 and TRBJ1-5; the D gene is possibly TRBD1 (5 bases). The ends were cut back, 6 bases at V and 4 bases at J, with 16 bases in the middle. This CDR3 contains 15 residues. CDR1 and CDR2 (germline): SGHVS, FQNEAQ. The DNA for the CDR3 is TGTGCCAGCAGTTTTTCCCAGGGCTATAATCAGCCCCAGCATTTT. This codes for CASSFSQGYNQPQHF.

The rearrangement joins TRBV6-1 to TRBJ2-3; the match to TRBD1 covers 7 bases. The CDR3 is 15 residues long. V shed 2 bases, J shed 0 bases, and the junction held 2 bases outside the gene matches. Germline V gene data show CDR1 as MNHNS and CDR2 as SASEGT. The CDR3 loop reads CASSERGQSTDTQYF. CDR3 bases: TGTGCCAGCAGTGAAAGGGGACAGAGCACAGATACGCAGTATTTT.

The V call is TRBV30, the J call TRBJ1-6; 11 positions agree with TRBD1. Germline V gene sequence: CDR1 GTSNPN, CDR2 SVGIG (reference sequence). Trimming cost V 0 bases and J 7 bases; bases outside gene matches: 2. This CDR3 has 15 residues. CDR3 coding DNA: TGTGCCTGGAGTGTTGGGACAGGGGGAAATTCACCCCTCCACTTT. The encoded protein is CAWSVGTGGNSPLHF.

The chain recombines TRBV2 with TRBJ2-1, with a possible D match to TRBD2 (6 bases). V was pared by 4 bases and J by 6 bases, with 13 bases between. The germline V gene encodes CDR1 SNHLY and CDR2 FYNNEI. The CDR3 is 14 residues long. In DNA, the CDR3 is TGTGCCAGCAGTGTAGGGAGGCAGCGCAATGAGCAGTTCTTC. Its protein product is CASSVGRQRNEQFF.

The rearrangement uses TRBV27 and TRBJ1-5, with D unresolved. This CDR3 contains 15 residues. Germline-derived CDR1 and CDR2 are MNHEY and SMNVEV (reference sequence). Trimming cost V 1 base and J 0 bases, with 7 bases left between them. The CDR3 loop is CASSLYLASNQPQHF. The CDR3, as DNA: TGTGCCAGCAGTTTATACCTGGCTAGCAATCAGCCCCAGCATTTT.